This TCR beta chain was obtained from a study of PD-1 blockade in classical Hodgkin lymphoma. Overall study findings and caveats: What caused the repertoire differences, perhaps disease activity or prior therapy, remains undefined. Healthy donors were reported to have higher baseline TCR diversity than newly diagnosed patients.

The assay was immunoSEQ multiplex PCR, and TCRdb's table has in-frame clones only and misses some. The table records some 70,000 clones, about 93% of them present only once. The sample's time point: newly diagnosed, previously untreated cHL patient sample. As concerns this clone: Its antigen is still unknown.

The germline CDR1 and CDR2 sequences are MDHEN and SYDVKM. The CDR3 is 17 residues long. With 5 bases clipped from V and 0 bases from J, the junction kept 9 bases outside the gene matches. V gene TRBV28 combines with J gene TRBJ2-2; 7 bases are shared with TRBD1. Material: peripheral blood mononuclear cells (PBMCs). The TCR was taken from a human donor with classical Hodgkin lymphoma. CDR3 in amino acids: CASSLKYRGSNTGELFF. The CDR3 DNA sequence: TGTGCCAGCAGTCTAAAATACAGGGGCTCGAACACCGGGGAGCTGTTTTTT.